This record covers a single T cell receptor (beta chain). Its antigen is unidentified. This sample is drawn from a study of cytomegalovirus exposure and HLA in healthy donors. Study details: Earlier, approximately 110 million unique TCR beta sequences were recovered from roughly 170 million T cells by an analysis. Study-wide findings and caveats: Reports showed the classifier diagnosing cytomegalovirus status with high specificity and sensitivity. Data from an earlier analysis indicated that most TCR beta V segments were productive either about 87% or about 30% of the time. TCR beta V- and J-gene trimming was later associated with a missense DCLRE1C variant.

The V gene's germline CDR1 is GTSNPN and CDR2 SVGIG (reference sequence). The CDR3 is 15 residues long. Between the trimmed V and J ends, which lost 0 bases and 4 bases, there was a span of 12 bases. It was with 60 Vbeta and 13 Jbeta primers that the PCR ran. The table came from immunoSEQ multiplex PCR; TCRdb's copy has only in-frame clones and leaves some out. The sample has 150,000 to 200,000 clones, over 60% seen once. This receptor was obtained from a male donor in good health and CMV-seronegative. This chain uses TRBV30 with TRBJ1-4, with D possibly being TRBD1 (6 bases). Sequenced material: PBMCs. CDR3: CAWSVGAGVNEKLFF. The CDR3 DNA is TGTGCCTGGAGTGTAGGGGCAGGGGTTAATGAAAAACTGTTTTTT.